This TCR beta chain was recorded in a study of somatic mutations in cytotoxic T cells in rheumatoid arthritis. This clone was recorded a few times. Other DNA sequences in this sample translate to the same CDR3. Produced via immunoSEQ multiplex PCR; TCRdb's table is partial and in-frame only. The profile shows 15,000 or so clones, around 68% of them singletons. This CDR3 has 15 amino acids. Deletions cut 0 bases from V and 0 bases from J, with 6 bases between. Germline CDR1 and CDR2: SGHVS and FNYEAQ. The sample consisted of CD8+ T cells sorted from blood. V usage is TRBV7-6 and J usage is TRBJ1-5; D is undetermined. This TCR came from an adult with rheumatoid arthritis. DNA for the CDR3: TGTGCCAGCAGCTTAGCTTGGGGTAGCAATCAGCCCCAGCATTTT. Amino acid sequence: CASSLAWGSNQPQHF.